Below, 21 T cell receptor beta chains from the same sample are listed, as sequenced in a study of blood T cells in healthy people across ages (dated by TCRdb to the mid-2010s). The library was obtained by 5' RACE. The instrument given in TCRdb is Illumina HiSeq 2500. A second PCR of roughly 7 to 12 cycles was run with a J-beta primer mix and a sample-barcoded 5' primer. TCRdb's own reprocessing of the public reads used fastp at Q25 and MiXCR and kept productive beta chains. All rows with the same CDR3 protein become a single entry with the most common DNA and genes. The sample yields roughly 1,800,000 distinct CDR3 sequences; roughly 49% were counted once. Around 2.1% of the sample belongs to the ten largest clones. Sequencing was done on a sample of blood. Every receptor here comes from a woman aged 40 to 50 in good health.

This clonotype was counted between two and nine times. The V gene is TRBV4-3, the J gene TRBJ2-5; D unclear. The CDR3 sequence is 15 residues long. Trimming stripped 0 bases from V and 2 bases from J, with 10 bases between. Germline CDR1 is LGHNA and CDR2 is YSLEER. The DNA of the CDR3 is TGCGCCAGCAGCCAAGATATTGGCAGGCAAGAGACCCAGTACTTC. Translated: CASSQDIGRQETQYF.

The chain joins TRBV5-1 to TRBJ1-1; 9 bases are a match to TRBD1. Trimming removed 2 bases from V and 5 bases from J; junction bases left unmatched: 10. Germline-derived CDR1 and CDR2 are SGHRS and YFSETQ. CDR3 length equals 16 residues. The CDR3 region has the DNA TGCGCCAGCAGCTTTTCTCCGGACAGGGGCGAGACTGAAGCTTTCTTT. This translates into CASSFSPDRGETEAFF.

The chain has TRBV5-4 and TRBJ2-5; TRBD1 matches at 8 bases. Germline loops: CDR1 SGHNT, CDR2 YYREEE (reference sequence). This CDR3 has 15 residues. Losses at the gene ends were 4 bases for V and 2 bases for J; bases not matched to a gene: 7. The CDR3 reads CASSSPWDRQETQYF. CDR3 DNA sequence: TGTGCCAGCAGCAGCCCCTGGGACAGGCAAGAGACCCAGTACTTC.

This chain connects TRBV20-1 to TRBJ1-6, with D unresolved. V was shortened by 3 bases and J by 9 bases, with 9 bases between the two germline ends. The germline V gene has CDR1 DFQATT and CDR2 SNEGSKA (reference sequence). CDR3 length equals 12 residues. The CDR3 DNA is TGCAGTGCTAGGACGTATCGTTCACCCCTCCACTTT. Residues: CSARTYRSPLHF.

The V call is TRBV4-2, the J call TRBJ2-7, with 8 nucleotides matching TRBD2. The CDR3 is made up of 16 amino acids. The V segment lost 2 bases and the J segment 5 bases; nucleotides outside the gene matches: 11. Germline lookup yields CDR1 LGHNA and CDR2 YNFKEQ. The CDR3 region is CASSQSTRAGDDEQYF. CDR3 coding DNA: TGTGCCAGCAGCCAATCCACACGAGCGGGGGATGACGAGCAGTACTTC.

This clonotype was recorded a few times. The chain links TRBV27 to TRBJ2-3; 7 bases align to TRBD2. The J segment lost 6 bases and the V segment lost 5 bases, leaving 2 bases of the junction unmatched. This CDR3 is 12 amino acids long. Germline values: CDR1 MNHEY, CDR2 SMNVEV (reference sequence). DNA for the CDR3: TGTGCCAGCAGTACTAGCGTGGATACGCAGTATTTT. Translation: CASSTSVDTQYF.

This clonotype was seen a few times. This rearrangement joins TRBV6-5 to TRBJ2-1; no clear D gene. V was pared by 2 bases and J by 6 bases, with 8 bases between. The CDR3 extends over 13 amino acids. The germline V gene encodes CDR1 MNHEY and CDR2 SVGAGI. DNA of the CDR3: TGTGCCAGCAGTTACCAGTTCCCCAATGAGCAGTTCTTC. This gives the protein CASSYQFPNEQFF.

This chain connects TRBV9 to TRBJ2-3; tentative D call: TRBD1 (6 bases). The ends were cut back, 3 bases at V and 6 bases at J, with 17 bases in the middle. This CDR3 contains 15 residues. Germline CDR1 reads SGDLS; CDR2 reads YYNGEE. Here the CDR3 DNA reads TGTGCCAGCAGCGCGACAGGCACCCCGGGGGATACGCAGTATTTT. Its translation is CASSATGTPGDTQYF.

The gene calls are TRBV12-3 or TRBV12-4 and TRBJ2-1; 13 bases fit TRBD2. Trimming removed 6 bases from V and 2 bases from J; junction bases left unmatched: 13. The CDR3 has 19 residues. The CDR3 DNA reads TGTGCCAGCAGCTCCGGGACTAGCGGGGCCCAATCGACCTACAATGAGCAGTTCTTC. Translated: CASSSGTSGAQSTYNEQFF.

The J gene is TRBJ2-4, the V gene TRBV20-1; D is possibly TRBD1 (5 bases). With 3 bases removed from V and 12 bases from J, the gap between germline ends came to 21 bases. This CDR3 is built from 14 residues. CDR1 is DFQATT, CDR2 SNEGSKA, per germline (reference sequence). DNA of the CDR3: TGCAGTGCTAGGGGGCGAGATTCTTTCGGCGATCAGTACTTC. Protein sequence: CSARGRDSFGDQYF.

This clonotype was counted a few times. The chain links TRBV20-1 to TRBJ2-1; tentatively, D is TRBD1 or TRBD2 (5 bases each). The CDR3 is 14 residues long. Germline V gene lookup returns CDR1 DFQATT and CDR2 SNEGSKA (reference sequence). V was pared by 1 base and J by 9 bases, with 16 bases between. The CDR3 nucleotides are TGCAGTGCTAGAGTCCCCGGGACGATCAGTGAGCAGTTCTTC. It is translated as CSARVPGTISEQFF.

This sequence joins TRBV10-1 and TRBJ1-4; D uncertain. The length of the CDR3 is 15 residues. Germline CDR1 reads WNHNN; CDR2 reads SYGVQD (reference sequence). The germline V and J ends were trimmed by 3 bases and 3 bases, with 11 bases remaining between them. For the CDR3, the DNA is TGCGCCAGCAGTGAAGGAGGGTCAGCTAATGAAAAACTGTTTTTT. Translation gives CASSEGGSANEKLFF.

J is TRBJ2-1 and V is TRBV6-5, with 9 bases aligning to TRBD2. The V and J ends lost 8 bases and 2 bases, in that order; junction bases with no gene match: 10. The CDR3 extends over 16 amino acids. The germline gives CDR1 MNHEY, CDR2 SVGAGI. Here the CDR3 reads CASHGRAGGTYNEQFF. In nucleotides, the CDR3 is TGTGCCAGCCATGGTCGAGCGGGGGGAACCTACAATGAGCAGTTCTTC.

About this clonotype itself: Since the CDR3 does not end with the conserved phenylalanine or tryptophan, this likely comes from a read error. No DNA is shown, since the ends of the CDR3 on it are uncertain; the CDR3 is the one TCRdb lists. V and J are TRBV5-6 and TRBJ2-7; TRBD1 was called by the table and not checked on the DNA. Looked up from germline, CDR1 is SGHDT and CDR2 is YYEEEE. The CDR3 sequence runs 14 residues, both termini included. This CDR3 is CASSLGQGVDIQQI.

The genes are TRBV24-1 and TRBJ2-3; the match to TRBD1 covers 8 bases. This CDR3 has 15 residues. From germline, CDR1 is KGHDR and CDR2 SFDVKD. J lost 3 bases, V lost 3 bases, and 4 bases had no gene match. The CDR3 DNA is TGTGCCACCAGTGATGCCGGGACAGGTACAGATACGCAGTATTTT. It codes for CATSDAGTGTDTQYF.

This clonotype was detected only a few times. The rearrangement joins TRBV6-6 to TRBJ2-7; D not resolved. From germline, CDR1 is MNHNY and CDR2 SVGAGI (reference sequence). The CDR3 is 13 residues long. V was shortened by 7 bases and J by 2 bases, with 12 bases between the two germline ends. The DNA for the CDR3 is TGTGCCAGCACCTCGTCGGGCCCCTACGAGCAGTACTTC. Translated, it gives CASTSSGPYEQYF.

V usage is TRBV14 and J usage is TRBJ2-5; 8 nucleotides line up with TRBD1. V shed 2 bases and J 4 bases; nucleotides not matched to a gene: 9. Germline V gives CDR1 SGHDN, CDR2 FVKESK. This CDR3 has 16 residues. The CDR3, as DNA: TGTGCCAGCAGCCAATTACAGGGGGTAAACGGAGAGACCCAGTACTTC. Amino acid sequence: CASSQLQGVNGETQYF.

J is TRBJ2-5 and V is TRBV20-1; weak D call: TRBD2 (6 bases). V lost 3 bases, J lost 4 bases, and 18 bases lay in between. The CDR3 sequence is 15 residues long. CDR1 is DFQATT, CDR2 SNEGSKA, per germline (reference sequence). This CDR3 is CSARKGPGLVETQYF. DNA of the CDR3: TGCAGTGCTAGGAAGGGGCCGGGACTCGTAGAGACCCAGTACTTC.

The chain couples TRBV4-2 to TRBJ2-7, with D perhaps TRBD1 (6 bases). The last part of the DNA fits TRBJ2-5 better; the J call may be wrong. The CDR3 has 13 amino acids. Germline V lookup: CDR1 LGHNA, CDR2 YNFKEQ. CDR3 sequence reads: CASSQQGTETQYF. In DNA form, the CDR3 reads TGTGCCAGCAGCCAACAGGGGACGGAGACCCAGTACTTC.

The CDR3 sequence is CAISEDNEQFF. The CDR3 DNA is TGTGCCATCAGTGAGGATAATGAGCAGTTCTTC. The V call is TRBV10-3, the J call TRBJ2-1; no clear D. The CDR3 runs 11 residues. Germline assignment: CDR1 ENHRY and CDR2 SYGVKD. V was pared by 2 bases and J by 7 bases, with 3 bases between.

The CDR3 sequence is CASSPAGANEQFF. The CDR3 DNA reads TGCGCCAGCAGCCCAGCGGGGGCGAATGAGCAGTTCTTC. The V gene is TRBV5-1, the J gene TRBJ2-1; 8 bases fit TRBD2. CDR1 is SGHRS and CDR2 is YFSETQ in the germline V gene. This CDR3 comprises 13 residues. V lost 4 bases, J lost 7 bases, and 4 bases stayed unmatched.